These T cell receptor beta chains were read from a single sample in a study of neoadjuvant nivolumab and ipilimumab in lung cancer. Some clones are missing from TCRdb's copy, which holds only in-frame ones; the method was immunoSEQ multiplex PCR. The sample has tens of thousands of clones; about 92% are singletons. The sequencing used peripheral blood, collected after neoadjuvant nivolumab, alone or with ipilimumab, at or shortly before surgery. The receptors come from an adult with non-small cell lung cancer. Both conserved end residues are part of each CDR3. Expanded clones get a size class; other rows say once, few or many, or leave the size out.

j_gene,abundance,v_gene,CDR3aa
TRBJ1-1,-,TRBV11-2,CASSLSWTSGTEAFF
TRBJ2-5,-,TRBV28,CASSPRSETQYF
TRBJ2-7,-,TRBV28,CASSLGTGVYPYEQYF
TRBJ1-2,-,TRBV6-1,CASSEGGSLYGYTF
TRBJ2-1,-,TRBV11-2,CASRLSGSSGYLNNEQFF
TRBJ2-5,-,TRBV5-1,CASSFAGQETQYF
TRBJ2-3,once,TRBV28,CASSLIGLAKDTQYF
TRBJ2-2,-,TRBV5-1,CASSLGPGELFF
TRBJ1-1,-,TRBV11-3,CASSLDGQGNTEAFF
TRBJ2-1,-,TRBV6-1,CASSTGANNEQFF
TRBJ2-5,-,TRBV7-2,CASSLQLGQQYF
TRBJ2-7,-,TRBV6-1,CASSEAGRGEQYF
TRBJ2-7,-,TRBV7-9,CASSLAVQGDEQYF
TRBJ2-1,once,TRBV5-1,CASSAVASGSGYNEQFF
TRBJ1-1,-,TRBV5-4,CASSLAHGPVSTEAFF
TRBJ2-1,-,TRBV28,CASSLALDTSEQFF
TRBJ2-1,-,TRBV6-1,CASRRDHSSYNEQFF
TRBJ2-1,-,TRBV5-6,CASSPTRQYQEQFF
TRBJ1-4,-,TRBV9,CASSPSTGSEKLFF
TRBJ2-3,few,TRBV5-1,CASSLELAGVVDTQYF
TRBJ1-5,-,TRBV19,CASRVTGDNQPQHF
TRBJ2-3,once,TRBV5-1,CASRDSGSRSDTQYF
TRBJ1-1,once,TRBV6-1,CASSRQAMNTEAFF
TRBJ2-5,-,TRBV5-1,CASSLAAGGGSGETQYF
TRBJ2-3,once,TRBV7-9,CASSPSGLSTDTQYF
TRBJ2-5,once,TRBV18,CASSPPYETQYF
TRBJ1-2,-,TRBV25-1,CASSEPGTGVVGGYTF
TRBJ1-2,-,TRBV25-1,CASSEYGGRGYTF
TRBJ1-5,-,TRBV19,CASNVRNNQPQHF
TRBJ2-1,-,TRBV29-1,CSAAGGLAGGNEQFF
TRBJ1-2,-,TRBV7-9,CASSLLQGNYGYTF
TRBJ2-3,-,TRBV27,CASSRGAGSPSTDTQYF
TRBJ2-7,-,TRBV13,CASSFSGTNSYEQYF
TRBJ2-5,-,TRBV2,CASTRRSSPLREETQYF
TRBJ2-3,once,TRBV9,CASGGTDTQYF
TRBJ2-5,few,TRBV7-5,CVRSFKMMVLAGEETQYF
TRBJ2-7,-,TRBV5-1,CASSWKGLAGGQYEQYF
TRBJ2-3,-,TRBV9,CASSVADRISTDTQYF
TRBJ1-1,-,TRBV4-1,CASSHPFGGGRDTEAFF
TRBJ1-1,-,TRBV6-1,CASILTGGTEAFF
TRBJ2-5,-,TRBV5-5,CASSFGTEETQYF
TRBJ2-7,-,TRBV9,CASSVRGDGGGSSYEQYF
TRBJ1-5,-,TRBV10-2,CASSPGLLHSNQPQHF
TRBJ2-1,-,TRBV7-3,CASSLPGRNEQFF
TRBJ1-1,-,TRBV27,CASSLSGQTEAFF
TRBJ2-3,-,TRBV5-1,CASSLVPSESTDTQYF
TRBJ2-3,-,TRBV11-2,CASSLYGVVTDTQYF
TRBJ2-3,-,TRBV7-2,CASSSPGDRGRADTQYF
TRBJ2-5,-,TRBV7-9,CASSLEGGGTQYF
TRBJ2-1,-,TRBV5-1,CASSLGLGAVVNEQFF